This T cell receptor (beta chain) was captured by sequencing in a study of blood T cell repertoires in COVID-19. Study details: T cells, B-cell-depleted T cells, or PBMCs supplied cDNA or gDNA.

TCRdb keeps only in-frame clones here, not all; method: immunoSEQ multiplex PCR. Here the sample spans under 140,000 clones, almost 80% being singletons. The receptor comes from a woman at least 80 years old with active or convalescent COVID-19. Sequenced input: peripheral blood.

CDR3 sequence (DNA): TGTGCCAGCCATAGGGACAGGGGGCGAGGTAACCAAGAGACCCAGTACTTC. This gives the protein CASHRDRGRGNQETQYF. V gene TRBV28 combines with J gene TRBJ2-5; the match to TRBD1 covers 12 bases. The CDR3 is 17 residues long. Germline V lookup: CDR1 MDHEN, CDR2 SYDVKM. V shed 8 bases and J 0 bases; nucleotides not matched to a gene: 10.